The TCR beta chain described here comes from a study of fetal regulatory T cell absence and autoimmunity. The CDR3 spans 12 residues. V lost 5 bases and J 1 base, leaving 5 bases between the germline ends. In germline, CDR1 is SGHDN, CDR2 FVKESK. Profiled with immunoSEQ multiplex PCR; TCRdb holds only in-frame clones, not every one. Among around 100,000 clones listed, less than 80% were seen once. This clone showed up just once. The TCR comes from a male donor with IPEX syndrome. The chain recombines TRBV14 with TRBJ1-1; D unresolved. The sequencing sample was made of pancreas tissue. This CDR3 reads CASSFWNTEAFF. CDR3 in DNA: TGTGCCAGCAGCTTCTGGAACACTGAAGCTTTCTTT.